The 24 T cell receptor beta chains below were found in one sample sequenced in a study of spatial heterogeneity in lung cancer. Time point noted: blood at routine non-recurrence follow-up after resection. TCRdb analysed the 5' RACE reads with MiXCR anew, one entry per CDR3 protein. This sample carries about 94,000 distinct CDR3 sequences, 19% of them seen once, and the ten largest clones take 20% to 25%. This sample comprised PBMCs, obtained at follow-up. These receptors were obtained from a male donor with early-stage non-small cell lung cancer.

This clonotype was counted only a few times. The chain employs TRBV10-1 and TRBJ2-7; D may match TRBD1 or TRBD2 (6 bases each). Trimming removed 5 bases from V and 2 bases from J, with 16 bases in between. This CDR3 region has 15 residues. Germline V gene lookup returns CDR1 WNHNN and CDR2 SYGVQD (reference sequence). The CDR3, as DNA: TGCGCCAGCAGTACCATTACGGGGGCCACCTACGAGCAGTACTTC. Translated, it gives CASSTITGATYEQYF.

This clonotype has more than one count but fewer than ten. V gene TRBV7-6 combines with J gene TRBJ2-5, with 12 positions matching TRBD2. V was clipped by 8 bases and J by 2 bases; unmatched bases: 6. The CDR3 is 15 amino acids. Germline loops: CDR1 SGHVS, CDR2 FNYEAQ. CDR3 sequence (DNA): TGTGCCAGCGGACGGACTAGCGGGGCTCAAGAGACCCAGTACTTC. As protein: CASGRTSGAQETQYF.

The rearrangement uses TRBV18 and TRBJ2-2, with 9 bases lining up with TRBD1. The CDR3 is made up of 15 amino acids. Germline V lookup: CDR1 KGHSH, CDR2 LQKENI. After removal of 8 bases from V and 0 bases from J, the junction contained 4 bases not matched to a gene. CDR3: CASLGTGTNTGELFF. In DNA, the CDR3 is TGTGCCAGCCTTGGGACAGGGACGAACACCGGGGAGCTGTTTTTT.

This clonotype was observed a handful of times. The chain recombines TRBV6-5 with TRBJ1-1; no firm D call. Germline V lookup: CDR1 MNHEY, CDR2 SVGAGI. V was clipped by 4 bases and J by 1 base, with 10 bases between them. The CDR3 sequence is 14 residues long. The CDR3 sequence: CASSSADQNTEAFF. CDR3 DNA: TGTGCCAGCAGTTCAGCAGACCAGAACACTGAAGCTTTCTTT.

This clonotype was counted at least ten times. The CDR3 reads CASSLEVAGTTDTQYF. The DNA for the CDR3 is TGTGCCAGCAGCTTAGAGGTAGCGGGAACCACAGATACGCAGTATTTT. This rearrangement joins TRBV13 to TRBJ2-3; TRBD2 aligns across 8 bases. J gave up 2 bases and V 1 base, and 5 bases lay outside the gene matches. The CDR3 consists of 16 residues. From germline, CDR1 is PRHDT and CDR2 FYEKMQ (reference sequence).

This clonotype was observed a few times. This rearrangement joins TRBV5-6 to TRBJ2-3; the D is unclear. Trimming pared 5 bases from V and 0 bases from J, leaving 13 bases between. CDR3 length equals 15 residues. Germline CDR1 and CDR2: SGHDT and YYEEEE. The CDR3 spells CASSRPLGSTDTQYF. The CDR3 nucleotides read TGTGCCAGCAGTCGACCCCTAGGTAGCACAGATACGCAGTATTTT.

The J gene is TRBJ1-2, the V gene TRBV6-2 or TRBV6-3, with D maybe TRBD1 (6 bases). This CDR3 spans 13 amino acids. V was trimmed by 5 bases and J by 8 bases, leaving 15 bases between them. From germline, CDR1 is MNHEY and CDR2 SVGEGT. The CDR3 loop is CASSLQGFRGYTF. CDR3 sequence (DNA): TGTGCCAGCAGTCTCCAGGGGTTTCGAGGCTACACCTTC.

This rearrangement joins TRBV20-1 to TRBJ2-5, with 7 positions matching TRBD1. After removal of 0 bases from V and 3 bases from J, the junction contained 10 bases not matched to a gene. Germline V lookup: CDR1 DFQATT, CDR2 SNEGSKA (reference sequence). This CDR3 contains 16 residues. In nucleotides, the CDR3 is TGCAGTGCTAGAGAGGGCTTCATCGGACAGGAAGAGACCCAGTACTTC. Protein: CSAREGFIGQEETQYF.

The chain combines TRBV20-1 with TRBJ2-6; 7 bases map to TRBD2. The CDR3 has 14 residues. Trimming removed 5 bases from V and 4 bases from J; junction bases left unmatched: 5. Germline values: CDR1 DFQATT, CDR2 SNEGSKA (reference sequence). CDR3 residues: CSALLARGANVLTF. CDR3 nucleotide sequence: TGCAGTGCTTTACTAGCGAGGGGGGCCAACGTCCTGACTTTC.

This clonotype showed up just a few times. The CDR3 spells CSVVLAGSLDTQYF. The CDR3 region has the DNA TGCAGCGTTGTCCTAGCGGGGTCGTTAGATACGCAGTATTTT. The V gene is TRBV29-1, the J gene TRBJ2-3; 9 bases map to TRBD2. Germline CDR1 is SQVTM and CDR2 is ANQGSEA. V shed 4 bases, J shed 5 bases, and the junction held 7 bases outside the gene matches. The CDR3 spans 14 residues.

CDR3 protein: CSGVAGSSYEQYF. CDR3 coding DNA: TGCAGCGGGGTAGCGGGGTCCTCCTACGAGCAGTACTTC. The rearrangement uses TRBV20-1 and TRBJ2-7, with 8 bases fitting TRBD2. In germline, CDR1 is DFQATT, CDR2 SNEGSKA (reference sequence). This CDR3 spans 13 amino acids.

A few counts support this clonotype. This chain connects TRBV20-1 to TRBJ1-1, with a weak D call TRBD1 (6 bases). This CDR3 spans 14 amino acids. CDR1 and CDR2 (germline): DFQATT, SNEGSKA (reference sequence). CDR3 sequence reads: CTSNPPDRRIEAFF. In DNA form, the CDR3 reads TGCACGAGTAACCCGCCGGACAGAAGGATTGAAGCTTTCTTT.

This clonotype came up many times. The V and J genes are TRBV20-1 and TRBJ1-2, with 8 bases matching TRBD1. The CDR3 contains 14 residues. The V gene's germline CDR1 is DFQATT and CDR2 SNEGSKA (reference sequence). Trimming took 0 bases from V and 8 from J; bases not matched to a gene: 8. The CDR3 reads CSARDPTGVDGYTF. The CDR3 region has the DNA TGCAGTGCTAGAGACCCGACAGGGGTTGACGGCTACACCTTC.

The J gene is TRBJ1-2, the V gene TRBV6-5, with TRBD1 matching over 7 bases. The V segment lost 6 bases and the J segment 6 bases; nucleotides outside the gene matches: 13. CDR3 length: 15 residues. CDR1 is MNHEY and CDR2 is SVGAGI in the germline V gene. CDR3 bases: TGTGCCAGCAGCGCTAGCTACAGGGGAGGGAATGGCTACACCTTC. Amino acid sequence: CASSASYRGGNGYTF.

J is TRBJ1-1 and V is TRBV20-1; D not resolved. Germline CDR1 reads DFQATT; CDR2 reads SNEGSKA (reference sequence). Trimming took off 1 base at V and 4 bases at J, with 13 bases between the two ends. CDR3 length: 14 amino acids. Here the CDR3 reads CSARVLGEGTEAFF. CDR3 bases: TGCAGTGCTAGAGTTCTGGGAGAAGGCACTGAAGCTTTCTTT.

The chain combines TRBV3-1 with TRBJ1-5; a possible D gene is TRBD1 (5 bases). The CDR3 sequence is 14 residues long. From germline, CDR1 is LGHDT and CDR2 YNNKEL (reference sequence). V lost 2 bases and J lost 4, with 9 bases in between. The CDR3 nucleotides are TGTGCCAGCAGCCAAACGGGACGGAATCAGCCCCAGCATTTT. As protein: CASSQTGRNQPQHF.

This clonotype was found a few times. The gene calls are TRBV4-3 and TRBJ1-3; D is ambiguous. Per germline, CDR1 LGHNA and CDR2 YSLEER. CDR3 length equals 16 residues. V gave up 6 bases and J gave up 0 bases, with 15 bases separating them. The CDR3 here is CASSPLLGSSGNTIYF. As DNA, the CDR3 is TGCGCCAGCAGTCCCCTTTTGGGGAGCTCTGGAAACACCATATATTTT.

This chain uses TRBV12-3 or TRBV12-4 with TRBJ2-2, with D perhaps assigned TRBD1 or TRBD2 (6 bases each). This CDR3 region has 14 residues. Trimming removed 5 bases at V and 5 bases at J, with 12 bases between. This chain's CDR3 is CASSPGARTGELFF. The CDR3 bases are TGTGCCAGCAGTCCGGGGGCGAGGACCGGGGAGCTGTTTTTT.

This chain joins TRBV12-3 or TRBV12-4 and TRBJ1-2, with a possible D match to TRBD1 (6 bases). V shed 2 bases and J shed 6 bases, with 10 bases lying between them. The CDR3 has 13 residues. The chain's CDR3 is CASSLKQGDGYTF. CDR3 bases: TGTGCCAGCAGTTTAAAACAGGGTGATGGCTACACCTTC.

This clonotype was seen a few times. This sequence joins TRBV6-5 and TRBJ2-3, with a tentative D call TRBD2 (6 bases). V lost 3 bases and J 2 bases, leaving 12 bases between the germline ends. The CDR3 has 15 residues. The germline gives CDR1 MNHEY, CDR2 SVGAGI. DNA of the CDR3: TGTGCCAGCAGTTATGCAGGGAGGTTCACAGATACGCAGTATTTT. Protein product: CASSYAGRFTDTQYF.

This clonotype was recorded a few times. The genes are TRBV5-1 and TRBJ1-1; D possibly corresponds to TRBD1 (6 bases). V lost 0 bases, J lost 7 bases, and 13 bases lay in between. Germline V CDR1 and CDR2: SGHRS, YFSETQ. This CDR3 spans 14 amino acids. In nucleotides, the CDR3 is TGCGCCAGCAGCTTGGACAGGGCCCGTGGTGAAGCTTTCTTT. It yields the protein CASSLDRARGEAFF.

The J gene is TRBJ2-3, the V gene TRBV5-5; either TRBD1 or TRBD2 may fit D (5 bases each). The CDR3 is 15 residues long. Between the trimmed V and J ends, which lost 7 bases and 0 bases, there was a span of 15 bases. The germline V gene encodes CDR1 SGHKS and CDR2 YYEKEE (reference sequence). The CDR3 bases are TGTGCCAGCCTGAAGGGGACGACTAGCACAGATACGCAGTATTTT. It codes for CASLKGTTSTDTQYF.

This clonotype has just a few counts. J is TRBJ2-2 and V is TRBV15, with a possible D match to TRBD1 (6 bases). Germline CDR1 LNHNV, CDR2 YYDKDF (reference sequence). V was cut by 9 bases and J by 4 bases, with 18 bases left in between. The CDR3 consists of 15 residues. The CDR3 nucleotides read TGTGCCACAGGCGGATCAGGGGACGGCACCGGGGAGCTGTTTTTT. Its protein is CATGGSGDGTGELFF.

The sample holds a few counts of this clonotype. The chain couples TRBV7-2 to TRBJ1-5; D is perhaps TRBD1 (5 bases). Germline CDR1 and CDR2: SGHTA and FQGNSA. Trimming removed 5 bases from V and 0 bases from J, with 8 bases in between. The CDR3 length is 14 residues. The CDR3 DNA reads TGTGCCAGCAGCGAACAGGTTAGCAATCAGCCCCAGCATTTT. As protein: CASSEQVSNQPQHF.